The T cell receptor (beta chain) under discussion was sequenced for a study of cytomegalovirus exposure and HLA in healthy donors. The PCR made use of 60 Vbeta and 13 Jbeta primers. TCRdb's copy holds only in-frame clones and misses some; the assay was immunoSEQ multiplex PCR. The sample has 150,000 or so clones; over 75% are singletons. Study results and caveats: A reported reduction in N-insertions relative to the approximately 640-donor mean was seen in an Asian-associated ancestry cluster in a later analysis. In a later analysis, the majority of CMV-associated beta chains seemingly showed HLA restriction. Sequencing artifact likely explains a cluster of highly shared sequence variants. Among TCR beta chains, those listed as cytomegalovirus-associated numbered around 180.

With 1 base removed from V and 1 base from J, the gap between germline ends came to 10 bases. CDR1 and CDR2 from the germline V gene are SGHTA and FQGTGA. CDR3 length equals 16 residues. As for this clone: Its specificity is unknown.

The V call is TRBV7-3, the J call TRBJ2-2; tentatively, D is TRBD2 (5 bases). The sample consisted of PBMCs. The clonotype originates from a man aged 50 to 59 in good health and CMV-seropositive. In DNA form, the CDR3 reads TGTGCCAGCAGCTTAATGCGGGTAGGGAACACCGGGGAGCTGTTTTTT. As protein: CASSLMRVGNTGELFF. The full variable domain, in which reference TRBV7-3 and TRBJ2-2 provide the parts outside the CDR3, is GAGVSQTPSNKVTEKGKYVELRCDPISGHTALYWYRQSLGQGPEFLIYFQGTGAADDSGLPNDRFFAVRPEGSVSTLKIQRTERGDSAVYLCASSLMRVGNTGELFFGEGSRLTVL.